Listed here are 25 T cell receptor beta chains from one sample, sequenced in a study of technical replicates of blood from a handful of donors. TCRdb keeps only in-frame clones here, not all; method: immunoSEQ multiplex PCR. The sample has about 72,000 clones; just under 97% are singletons. The sequenced sample was T cells isolated from PBMCs. Receptors originate from a human donor in good health.

The CDR3 sequence: CASSPRKGAFYTEAFF. The CDR3 bases are TGTGCCAGCAGCCCACGCAAAGGGGCGTTCTACACTGAAGCTTTCTTT. The chain uses TRBV7-6 and TRBJ1-1; weak D call: TRBD1 (5 bases). V was trimmed by 5 bases and J by 3 bases, leaving 19 bases between them. The germline gives CDR1 SGHVS, CDR2 FNYEAQ. This CDR3 is built from 16 residues.

The chain recombines TRBV19 with TRBJ2-1; tentatively, D is TRBD2 (6 bases). Trimming took off 5 bases at V and 5 bases at J, with 16 bases between the two ends. The CDR3 extends over 15 amino acids. Germline CDR1 LNHDA, CDR2 SQIVND (reference sequence). CDR3 sequence: CASSLGLAYNNEQFF. In DNA, the CDR3 is TGTGCCAGTAGTCTTGGGCTAGCGTACAACAATGAGCAGTTCTTC. The full variable domain, completed using reference TRBV19 and TRBJ2-1, is DGGITQSPKYLFRKEGQNVTLSCEQNLNHDAMYWYRQDPGQGLRLIYYSQIVNDFQKGDIAEGYSVSREKKESFPLTVTSAQKNPTAFYLCASSLGLAYNNEQFFGPGTRLTVL.

The chain uses TRBV29-1 and TRBJ2-5; TRBD2 aligns across 13 bases. CDR1 SQVTM and CDR2 ANQGSEA come from the germline V gene. Trimming took 4 bases from V and 5 from J; bases not matched to a gene: 7. The CDR3 runs 15 residues. Written as DNA, the CDR3 is TGCAGCGTTGTAACTAGCGGGAGGGTTTTGGAGACCCAGTACTTC. Its protein product is CSVVTSGRVLETQYF.

This sequence joins TRBV28 and TRBJ1-5; D is uncertain. V lost 6 bases, J lost 2 bases, and 20 bases lay in between. In germline, CDR1 is MDHEN, CDR2 SYDVKM. CDR3 length: 17 amino acids. CDR3 sequence reads: CASSPRGLLIGNQPQHF. CDR3 nucleotides: TGTGCCAGCAGCCCTAGAGGGCTCTTAATAGGCAATCAGCCCCAGCATTTT.

The chain employs TRBV5-4 and TRBJ2-7; possible D gene TRBD2, 6 bases. CDR1 is SGHNT, CDR2 YYREEE, per germline (reference sequence). This CDR3 comprises 14 residues. V was clipped by 1 base and J by 5 bases, with 13 bases between them. DNA for the CDR3: TGTGCCAGCAGCTTGTATGCAGGGAGGAACGAGCAGTACTTC. Protein product: CASSLYAGRNEQYF.

V and J are TRBV4-1 and TRBJ2-7; 7 bases fit TRBD2. V was clipped by 1 base and J by 3 bases; unmatched bases: 15. Looked up from germline, CDR1 is MGHRA and CDR2 is YSYEKL. The CDR3 has 18 residues. The CDR3 reads CASSQAGGWVAGFYEQYF. The CDR3 DNA follows: TGCGCCAGCAGCCAAGCGGGGGGTTGGGTAGCGGGCTTCTACGAGCAGTACTTC.

This rearrangement joins TRBV19 to TRBJ1-2; no clear D. Trimming cost V 7 bases and J 3 bases, with 15 bases left between them. Germline CDR1 and CDR2: LNHDA and SQIVND (reference sequence). This CDR3 has 14 residues. The DNA for the CDR3 is TGTGCCAGTACTGGAGAGGATGGATACTATGGCTACACCTTC. Amino acid sequence: CASTGEDGYYGYTF.

This chain uses TRBV10-3 with TRBJ2-3; D unresolved. The CDR3 has 14 residues. CDR1 is ENHRY, CDR2 SYGVKD, per germline. The V and J ends lost 3 bases and 0 bases respectively, with 7 bases between them. The CDR3 sequence: CAISDTPSTDTQYF. For the CDR3, the DNA is TGTGCCATCAGTGATACACCGAGCACAGATACGCAGTATTTT.

The V call is TRBV18, the J call TRBJ1-5; D is undetermined. The CDR3 extends over 13 amino acids. The V gene's germline CDR1 is KGHSH and CDR2 LQKENI. The germline V and J ends were trimmed by 0 bases and 4 bases, with 4 bases remaining between them. The CDR3: CASSPPSNQPQHF. The CDR3 region has the DNA TGTGCCAGCTCACCACCCAGTAATCAGCCCCAGCATTTT.

The J gene is TRBJ2-3, the V gene TRBV5-1; 9 bases are shared with TRBD2. After removal of 0 bases from V and 0 bases from J, the junction contained 2 bases not matched to a gene. The germline V gene encodes CDR1 SGHRS and CDR2 YFSETQ. This CDR3 is built from 16 residues. The CDR3 here is CASSLVGTSSTDTQYF. The CDR3 DNA reads TGCGCCAGCAGCTTGGTCGGGACTAGCAGCACAGATACGCAGTATTTT.

The rearrangement links TRBV7-8 to TRBJ1-6; TRBD1 agrees at 7 bases. The CDR3 runs 22 residues. The germline CDR1 and CDR2 sequences are SGHVS and FQNEAQ. The ends lost 5 bases at V and 10 bases at J; junction bases unmatched: 32. The CDR3, as DNA: TGTGCCAGCAGCCCATCACAGGGGCTCAGGGGGGCCCACCTCGAGGGGCTGTCACCCCTCCACTTT. It translates to CASSPSQGLRGAHLEGLSPLHF.

The chain couples TRBV27 to TRBJ2-3, with a tentative D call TRBD1 (5 bases). Trimming took off 3 bases at V and 3 bases at J, with 13 bases between the two ends. CDR3 size: 15 residues. Germline CDR1 MNHEY, CDR2 SMNVEV (reference sequence). Here the CDR3 DNA reads TGTGCCAGCAGTTTTCTAGTCGCAGGGACAGATACGCAGTATTTT. Translation gives CASSFLVAGTDTQYF.

The J gene is TRBJ2-2, the V gene TRBV28; 8 nucleotides agree with TRBD1. The CDR3 spans 14 residues. Germline values: CDR1 MDHEN, CDR2 SYDVKM. Trimming cost V 6 bases and J 7 bases; bases outside gene matches: 7. In DNA, the CDR3 is TGTGCCAGCAGGCCCGGACAGGGCAACGGGGAGCTGTTTTTT. It codes for CASRPGQGNGELFF.

The CDR3 region has the DNA TGCGCCAGCAGCTTGGATCCTAGCGGGACCTACAATGAGCAGTTCTTC. It is translated as CASSLDPSGTYNEQFF. This chain links TRBV5-1 with TRBJ2-1; 9 nucleotides agree with TRBD2. V was clipped by 0 bases and J by 2 bases; unmatched bases: 3. Germline-derived CDR1 and CDR2 are SGHRS and YFSETQ. The CDR3 runs to 16 residues. The complete variable domain, with remaining parts taken from reference TRBV5-1 and TRBJ2-1, reads KAGVTQTPRYLIKTRGQQVTLSCSPISGHRSVSWYQQTPGQGLQFLFEYFSETQRNKGNFPGRFSGRQFSNSRSEMNVSTLELGDSALYLCASSLDPSGTYNEQFFGPGTRLTVL.

CDR3 region: CASSPGTSNEQFF. As DNA, the CDR3 is TGCGCCAGCAGCCCCGGGACTAGCAATGAGCAGTTCTTC. The V gene is TRBV4-1, the J gene TRBJ2-1, with 8 bases that match TRBD2. The trim removed 4 bases at V and 6 bases at J, leaving 2 bases unmatched. CDR3 length: 13 amino acids. Germline CDR1 MGHRA, CDR2 YSYEKL.

This sequence joins TRBV11-3 and TRBJ2-1; D is unresolved. CDR1 and CDR2 (germline): SGHNT, YENEEA. V dropped 4 bases and J dropped 0 bases, with 7 bases sitting between them. The CDR3 has 14 residues. As DNA, the CDR3 is TGTGCCAGCAGCTCTAGTGTCTCCTACAATGAGCAGTTCTTC. The encoded protein is CASSSSVSYNEQFF.

The chain has TRBV9 and TRBJ2-1; TRBD1 agrees at 7 bases. J lost 4 bases, V lost 0 bases, and 7 bases had no gene match. Germline loops: CDR1 SGDLS, CDR2 YYNGEE. The CDR3 is made up of 16 amino acids. CDR3 loop: CASSVEGQIIYNEQFF. The CDR3 DNA follows: TGTGCCAGCAGCGTAGAGGGACAGATAATTTACAATGAGCAGTTCTTC.

The rearrangement joins TRBV10-3 to TRBJ2-7; D possibly corresponds to TRBD2 (5 bases). This CDR3 region has 14 residues. V shed 2 bases and J shed 1 base, with 9 bases lying between them. Germline-derived CDR1 and CDR2 are ENHRY and SYGVKD. CDR3 protein: CAISEPRGSYEQYF. In nucleotides, the CDR3 is TGTGCCATCAGTGAGCCCCGGGGTTCCTACGAGCAGTACTTC.

This rearrangement joins TRBV5-1 to TRBJ2-1; a possible D gene is TRBD2 (5 bases). From germline, CDR1 is SGHRS and CDR2 YFSETQ. This CDR3 spans 14 amino acids. Trimming cost V 2 bases and J 4 bases, with 10 bases left between them. CDR3 nucleotide sequence: TGCGCCAGCAGCTTTCGAAGGACTTACAATGAGCAGTTCTTC. Translation: CASSFRRTYNEQFF.

V is TRBV29-1 and J is TRBJ2-1; D ambiguous. The germline gives CDR1 SQVTM, CDR2 ANQGSEA. The V end was cut by 3 bases, the J end by 0 bases, with 6 bases between. The CDR3 has 13 amino acids. CDR3 sequence: CSVESSSYNEQFF. DNA of the CDR3: TGCAGCGTTGAGTCGAGCTCCTACAATGAGCAGTTCTTC.

In its sample, this clone was seen once. The CDR3 bases are TGTGCCAGCAATTCCAACCGGGACAGCTCCTACGAGCAGTACTTC. Amino acids: CASNSNRDSSYEQYF. This rearrangement joins TRBV16 to TRBJ2-7, with 7 bases lining up with TRBD1. Germline V CDR1 and CDR2: KGHSY, FQNENV. The CDR3 runs to 15 residues. V lost 7 bases, J lost 0 bases, and 9 bases stayed unmatched.

The chain links TRBV5-4 to TRBJ1-1; D might be TRBD1 (5 bases). Germline V CDR1 and CDR2: SGHNT, YYREEE (reference sequence). The V and J ends lost 5 bases and 3 bases respectively, with 14 bases between them. The CDR3 runs 14 residues. The CDR3 region is CASSDQGRDTEAFF. The CDR3 coding sequence is TGTGCCAGCAGTGACCAGGGCAGGGACACTGAAGCTTTCTTT.

The V call is TRBV2, the J call TRBJ2-7, with a possible D match to TRBD1 (6 bases). Germline V gene data show CDR1 as SNHLY and CDR2 as FYNNEI. The CDR3 loop spans 16 amino acids. V dropped 6 bases and J dropped 3 bases, with 21 bases sitting between them. The CDR3 DNA is TGTGCCAGCAGAGCCGCCCTTTGGACAGAAGACTACGAGCAGTACTTC. Residues: CASRAALWTEDYEQYF. The full variable domain, in which reference TRBV2 and TRBJ2-7 provide the parts outside the CDR3, is EPEVTQTPSHQVTQMGQEVILRCVPISNHLYFYWYRQILGQKVEFLVSFYNNEISEKSEIFDDQFSVERPDGSNFTLKIRSTKLEDSAMYFCASRAALWTEDYEQYFGPGTRLTVT.

V gene TRBV7-9 combines with J gene TRBJ2-7; no clear D. The CDR3 runs 14 residues. Germline lookup yields CDR1 SEHNR and CDR2 FQNEAQ (reference sequence). Trimming stripped 2 bases from V and 0 bases from J, with 8 bases between. CDR3 residues: CASSLSRSSYEQYF. CDR3 sequence (DNA): TGTGCCAGCAGCTTAAGCCGAAGCTCCTACGAGCAGTACTTC.

This rearrangement joins TRBV28 to TRBJ2-7; 8 bases are shared with TRBD2. Trimming removed 5 bases from V and 7 bases from J; junction bases left unmatched: 13. This CDR3 region has 15 residues. CDR1 and CDR2 (germline): MDHEN, SYDVKM. The CDR3 DNA is TGTGCCAGCAGTGCGAGCGGGAGCCTAGTCTGGGAGCAGTACTTC. Translated: CASSASGSLVWEQYF. The complete variable domain, with remaining parts taken from reference TRBV28 and TRBJ2-7, reads DVKVTQSSRYLVKRTGEKVFLECVQDMDHENMFWYRQDPGLGLRLIYFSYDVKMKEKGDIPEGYSVSREKKERFSLILESASTNQTSMYLCASSASGSLVWEQYFGPGTRLTVT.